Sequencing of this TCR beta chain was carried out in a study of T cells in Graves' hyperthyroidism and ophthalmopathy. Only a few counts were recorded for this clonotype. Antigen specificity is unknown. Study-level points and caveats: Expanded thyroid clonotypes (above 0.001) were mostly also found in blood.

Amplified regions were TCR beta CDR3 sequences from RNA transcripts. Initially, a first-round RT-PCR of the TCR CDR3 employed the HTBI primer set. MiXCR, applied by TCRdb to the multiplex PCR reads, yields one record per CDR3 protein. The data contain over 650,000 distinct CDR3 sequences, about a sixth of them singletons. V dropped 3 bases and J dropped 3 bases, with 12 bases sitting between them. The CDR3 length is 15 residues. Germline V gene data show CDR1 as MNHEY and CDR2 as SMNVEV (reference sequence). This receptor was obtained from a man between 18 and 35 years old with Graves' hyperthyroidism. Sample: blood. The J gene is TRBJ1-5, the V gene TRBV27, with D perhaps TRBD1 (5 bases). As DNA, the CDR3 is TGTGCCAGCAGTTTTGTAACAGGCCTCAATCAGCCCCAGCATTTT. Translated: CASSFVTGLNQPQHF.